This record concerns one T cell receptor (beta chain) sequence. What it binds is unknown. This record belongs to a study of long-term antiretroviral therapy in people with HIV. Study-level results: Specimens of blood were obtained during 2004 to 2017, possibly under older ART regimens. Clones that had undergone expansion before ART dominated the repertoire at all time points.

Every donor had one or more pre-ART and two or more post-ART PBMC samples. Everyone in the study who had HIV was treated in the United States. Between the trimmed V and J ends, which lost 4 bases and 2 bases, there was a span of 8 bases. CDR3 length: 13 residues. The germline V gene has CDR1 MNHEY and CDR2 SVGAGI. Survey-level immunoSEQ v3.0 assays were run. Clones were sequenced by immunoSEQ multiplex PCR, and TCRdb holds only the in-frame ones, with some missing. The sample holds 30,000 to 40,000 clones, 79% seen once. The sample consisted of unsorted PBMCs, taken 1.9 years after starting antiretroviral therapy. This receptor was taken from a man aged 18 to 30 with HIV. This chain joins TRBV6-5 and TRBJ1-1; maybe TRBD1 (5 bases). The CDR3 sequence: CASSSGGNTEAFF. Written as DNA, the CDR3 is TGTGCCAGCAGTTCCGGGGGAAACACTGAAGCTTTCTTT.